Sequencing of this TCR beta chain was carried out in a study of T cells in Graves' hyperthyroidism and ophthalmopathy. Broader study findings: Blood also held most thyroid clonotypes expanded beyond 0.001.

Many counts were recorded for this clonotype. Its target is not known. Germline V lookup: CDR1 DFQATT, CDR2 SNEGSKA (reference sequence). Trimming took 0 bases from V and 3 from J, leaving 15 bases between them. This CDR3 region has 15 residues. Template material for amplifying TCR beta CDR3 regions consisted of RNA transcripts. Using the HTBI primer set, a first-round RT-PCR was run on the TCR CDR3. TCRdb itself ran the multiplex PCR reads through MiXCR, one entry per CDR3 protein. Of 85,000 to 110,000 distinct CDR3 sequences in the sample, roughly 50% were seen once. The J gene is TRBJ2-7, the V gene TRBV20-1, with unresolved D. The sequencing input was blood. The sequence came from a man in his forties with Graves' hyperthyroidism. In DNA form, the CDR3 reads TGCAGTGCTAGAGATTCGAAGGACCGGTACTACGAGCAGTACTTC. Its translation is CSARDSKDRYYEQYF.